Included here is one TCR beta chain sequence, with context. Its cognate antigen has yet to be identified. Base qualities are not recorded, but no much larger clone differs from it by a single base. V is shortened by 3 bases, J by 7 bases, and the region joining them spans 13 bases. Including cysteine and phenylalanine, the CDR3 has 14 amino acids. Of all the DNA, just the CDR3 is kept, 42 bases in frame from base 1. The germline V gene (reference sequence) gives CDR1 as LGHDT and CDR2 as YNNKEL. Ficoll-Paque density gradient centrifugation was the method used to isolate PBMCs. The data originate from a study of T-cell memory formation after mild COVID-19 listed by TCRdb under 2021. About the full investigation: TCR sequence clusters from the two donors were found to be largely donor specific. T-cell clones expanding and contracting after mild COVID-19 in a couple of donors were tracked by longitudinal TCRalpha and TCRbeta repertoire sequencing. Two young, previously healthy adult volunteers, one female and one male, were included in the cohort. Beyond this particular receptor, the publication reports: Contracting CD4+ clones turned up mainly in the CM and EM memory subsets, whereas EMRA was where CD8+ clones were enriched. Some responding clones were detected in pre-infection memory, which suggested that pre-existing cross-reactive memory T cells had joined the SARS-CoV-2 response. From day 15 to 85, contracting clones showed balanced CD4/CD8 phenotypes, whereas a second wave of clones that expanded from day 15 to 37 leaned towards CD4+. Only a couple of mild cases were covered by the study, and larger cohorts that include severe cases with pre-infection samples were considered necessary. SARS-CoV-2 specificity was not confirmed for the second-wave clones peaking on day 37.

Instrument on record: Illumina NovaSeq 6000. Using 5'RACE with constant-segment primers, TCRalpha and TCRbeta cDNA libraries were constructed, with sample barcodes and unique molecular identifiers added in the process. Trizol reagent was used to extract RNA from every sample. The libraries were amplified in two PCR steps, and the second step added a second sample barcode and Illumina TruSeq adapters. Sequencing of libraries was performed on an Illumina NovaSeq with 2 x 150 bp paired-end reads. The original methods were these. The reads were demultiplexed and collapsed into UMI-guided consensus sequences using migec v1.2.7. With mixcr v2.1.11, UMI consensuses were aligned to TRA and TRB V and J templates and assembled into clonotypes. Clonotypes were classified as expanded or contracted when called significant by both edgeR and NoisET, with noise models trained on biological replicates. For edgeR calls, a false discovery rate-adjusted p below 0.01 and a log2 fold-change threshold of 1 were applied. As an exploratory analysis of dynamics, PCA with hierarchical clustering was applied to max-normalized trajectories of the 1000 most abundant clonotypes. Separately sequenced CD4+ and CD8+ repertoires were used to assign the CD4 or CD8 phenotype of responding clones. TCRdb took the public reads, trimmed them with fastp at Q25, ran MiXCR for clone calling and kept in-frame beta chains. Each entry merges the rows of one CDR3 protein and shows their most common DNA and genes. The V and J calls reflect TCRdb's pipeline rather than the authors' work. The sample table holds about 180,000 distinct CDR3 sequences, of which roughly 17% were seen once. The leading ten clones occupy about 2% of the sample.

Sequenced material: PBMCs or a T cell subset sorted from them (not recorded which). The receptor was isolated from an adult woman who had mild COVID-19 (a few samples of this study predate the infection). The sample titles of this study are shuffled in the database, so cell type and time point are left out; the donor was told from shared clones. This sequence uses TRBV3-1 and TRBJ1-5, with the D gene not confidently named. The bases read TGTGCCAGCAGCCACTCAGGAATTGGGCAGCCCCAGCATTTT. It codes for CASSHSGIGQPQHF.